This T cell receptor beta chain came from a study of T cells in Graves' hyperthyroidism and ophthalmopathy (dated by TCRdb to between 2017 and 2020). A note on the overall study: Peripheral blood samples were taken at initial diagnosis, before any treatment was given. The paper reports TCR Vbeta CDR3 sequencing of about 140 peripheral blood samples: some 41 ophthalmopathy, 75 to 80 hyperthyroidism and 17 progressor patients. Once sampling was done, hyperthyroidism patients were given methimazole at a starting dose of 30 mg daily, whereas ophthalmopathy patients were given high-dose intravenous methylprednisolone. The roughly 100 discovery patients were randomly divided into training and test sets at a 7:3 ratio. In addition, the study compared T-cell repertoires in thyroid tissue and in blood from about six Graves' hyperthyroidism patients. TCR V-J signatures able to tell the groups apart were searched for in a discovery cohort of some 97 patients, of whom about 40 had Graves' ophthalmopathy and around 57 had stable Graves' hyperthyroidism. Prospective prediction of ophthalmopathy was tested in an independent validation cohort of 18 hyperthyroidism patients and some 17 patients who later progressed to ophthalmopathy. Overall study results and their limits: Sample size was not statistically predetermined, and blinding of investigators to group allocation was not performed. A 13 V-J signature model separated ophthalmopathy from stable hyperthyroidism, with 87.88% sensitivity and 81.08% specificity in cross-validation and 80%/75% in testing. Blood samples also contained most of the expanded thyroid clonotypes (frequency above 0.001), which suggests that blood repertoires may reflect thyroid immune responses. In validation, the model predicted progression to ophthalmopathy with approximately 71% sensitivity and over 72% specificity, a median of around six months before onset.

The TCR beta CDR3 regions were amplified from the RNA transcripts. The first round of RT-PCR for the TCR CDR3 was performed with the HTBI primer set and the Qiagen OneStep RT-PCR kit. Libraries were constructed in a second round of multiplex PCR, after which size selection and purification were carried out. Paired-end sequencing of the libraries was performed with 100 bp reads on an Illumina HiSeq2000. In the authors' own workflow: Raw data were processed with SOAPnuke, discarding reads with adapters, uncalled bases, mean Phred below 15, or no exact constant-primer or identifier match. High-quality paired reads were merged using COPE v1.2.5, and each unique nucleotide sequence was defined as a clonotype. MiTCR v1.1 was used to align the clonotypes against IMGT TRBV, TRBD and TRBJ reference segments. Only V-J combinations with frequency above 0.0001, covering roughly 99% of repertoires, were analysed. The TCS score was defined as the ratio of F50 (clonal expansion) to E x V (chaos), calculated using BLOSUM62-based TCRdist between CDR3 peptides within each V-J. Welch's t-statistics and random forest reduced 450 to 600 V-J features to roughly 13, which were used in a naive Bayes classifier (R e1071). In-frame beta chains were kept once TCRdb had trimmed the public reads at Q25 with fastp and called clones with MiXCR. CDR3 protein duplicates are merged, each entry listing the most common genes and DNA. TCRdb's processing, not the authors' own work, is the source of the V and J calls. This sample has over 150,000 distinct CDR3 sequences in its table, and about a sixth of those were observed once. Roughly 28% of the sample is in the top ten clones.

There are 16 amino acids in the CDR3, from cysteine to phenylalanine inclusive. Kept here is only the CDR3 DNA, which spans 48 bases and is read in frame from base 1. The germline V gene supplies CDR1 SGDLS and CDR2 YYNGEE. V loses 1 base at its end and J loses 7 bases; junction bases beyond the gene matches: 12. Graves' hyperthyroidism was defined as stable when no progression to ophthalmopathy occurred over 18 months of follow-up. Hyperthyroidism patients were aged 18 to 65 years and newly diagnosed, with disease duration of less than 2 months. The study excluded patients with uncontrolled infections, other autoimmune diseases, pregnancy or lactation. Clinical symptoms, serum thyroxine and TRAb, thyroid ultrasound, and orbital computed tomography formed the basis for the diagnoses. Ficoll-Paque density gradient centrifugation was used to isolate PBMCs from around 10 ml of fresh peripheral blood. Total RNA was extracted using Trizol reagent, and RNA quality was assessed on an Agilent 2100 Bioanalyzer.

The table lists this clonotype with many counts. What antigen it recognizes has not been identified. Per-base qualities were not stored, and no clone one base away is much larger. Recombination linked TRBV9 to TRBJ2-7; TRBD2 lines up with 9 middle nucleotides. Material: blood. The receptor was derived from a woman between 50 and 59 years old with Graves' hyperthyroidism. For the CDR3, the sequence is CASSVSEGAGGKEQYF. The DNA sequence reads TGTGCCAGCAGCGTATCGGAGGGAGCGGGGGGTAAAGAGCAGTACTTC. Joined to the reference TRBV9 and TRBJ2-7 proteins, this CDR3 gives the full variable domain: DSGVTQTPKHLITATGQRVTLRCSPRSGDLSVYWYQQSLDQGLQFLIQYYNGEERAKGNILERFSAQQFPDLHSELNLSSLELGDSALYFCASSVSEGAGGKEQYFGPGTRLTVT.